The entry that follows covers one T cell receptor (beta chain) sequence. Its cognate antigen is unknown. The CDR3 runs to 13 residues. With 4 bases removed from V and 3 bases from J, the gap between germline ends came to 10 bases. The germline CDR1 and CDR2 sequences are ENHRY and SYGVKD. This record comes from a study of response to subunit inactivated influenza vaccine. Overall study findings and caveats: The authors put forward the suggestion that each seasonal influenza vaccination may bring in only a limited number of new T cells.

MiXCR, run by TCRdb on the RT-PCR reads, gives a single entry per CDR3 protein. The top ten clones hold 11% of a sample with 700,000 to 800,000 distinct CDR3 sequences, about 18% of them seen once. The rearrangement joins TRBV10-3 to TRBJ2-7; possible D gene TRBD1, 5 bases. The sequenced sample was PBMCs from blood, obtained approximately 5 days after vaccination. This TCR derives from a man aged 50 to 59 who received an inactivated influenza vaccine. CDR3 coding DNA: TGTGCCATCAGTGGAACAGGAATCTACGAGCAGTACTTC. Translating gives CAISGTGIYEQYF.